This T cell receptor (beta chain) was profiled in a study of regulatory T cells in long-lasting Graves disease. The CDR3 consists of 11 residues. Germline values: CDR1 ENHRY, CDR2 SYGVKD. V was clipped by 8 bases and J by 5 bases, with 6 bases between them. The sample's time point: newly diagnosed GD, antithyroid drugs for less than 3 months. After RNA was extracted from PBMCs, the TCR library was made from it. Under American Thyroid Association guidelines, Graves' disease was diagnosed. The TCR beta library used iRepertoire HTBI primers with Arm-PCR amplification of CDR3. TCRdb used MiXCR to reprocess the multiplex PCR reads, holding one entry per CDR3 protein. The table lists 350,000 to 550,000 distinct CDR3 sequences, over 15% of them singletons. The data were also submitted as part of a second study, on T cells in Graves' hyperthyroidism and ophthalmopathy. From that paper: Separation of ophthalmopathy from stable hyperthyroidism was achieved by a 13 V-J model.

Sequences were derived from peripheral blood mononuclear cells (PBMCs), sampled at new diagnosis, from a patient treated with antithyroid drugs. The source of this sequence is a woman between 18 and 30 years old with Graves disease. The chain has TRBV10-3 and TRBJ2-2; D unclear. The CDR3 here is CAIAGTGELFF. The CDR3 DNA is TGTGCCATCGCCGGGACCGGGGAGCTGTTTTTT.